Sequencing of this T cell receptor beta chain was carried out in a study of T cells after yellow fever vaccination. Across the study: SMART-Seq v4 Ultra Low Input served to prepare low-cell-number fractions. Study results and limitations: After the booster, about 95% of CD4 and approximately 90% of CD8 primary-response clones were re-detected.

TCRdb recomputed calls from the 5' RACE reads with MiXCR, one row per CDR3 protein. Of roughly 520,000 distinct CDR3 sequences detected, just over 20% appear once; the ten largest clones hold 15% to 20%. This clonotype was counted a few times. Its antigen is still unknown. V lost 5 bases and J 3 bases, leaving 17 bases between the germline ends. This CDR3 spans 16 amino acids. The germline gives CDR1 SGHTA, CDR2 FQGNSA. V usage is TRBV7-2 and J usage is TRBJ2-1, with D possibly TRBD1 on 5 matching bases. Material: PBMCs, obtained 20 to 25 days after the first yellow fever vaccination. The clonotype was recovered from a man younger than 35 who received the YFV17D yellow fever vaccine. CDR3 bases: TGTGCCAGCAGCCAACAGGCCCCTACTAACTACAATGAGCAGTTCTTC. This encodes CASSQQAPTNYNEQFF.